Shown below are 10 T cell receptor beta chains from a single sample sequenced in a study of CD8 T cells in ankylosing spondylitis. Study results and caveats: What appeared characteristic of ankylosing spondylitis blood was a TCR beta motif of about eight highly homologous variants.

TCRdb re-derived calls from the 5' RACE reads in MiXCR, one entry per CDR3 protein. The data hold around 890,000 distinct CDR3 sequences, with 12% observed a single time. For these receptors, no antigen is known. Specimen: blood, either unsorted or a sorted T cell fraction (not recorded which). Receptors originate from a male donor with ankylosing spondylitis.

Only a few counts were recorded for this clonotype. CDR3: CSARPGLPNTGELFF. CDR3 nucleotide sequence: TGCAGTGCTAGACCCGGACTACCGAACACCGGGGAGCTGTTTTTT. The chain employs TRBV20-1 and TRBJ2-2; D is possibly TRBD2 (6 bases). Between the trimmed V and J ends, which lost 2 bases and 0 bases, there was a span of 10 bases. The germline V gene has CDR1 DFQATT and CDR2 SNEGSKA (reference sequence). The CDR3 consists of 15 residues.

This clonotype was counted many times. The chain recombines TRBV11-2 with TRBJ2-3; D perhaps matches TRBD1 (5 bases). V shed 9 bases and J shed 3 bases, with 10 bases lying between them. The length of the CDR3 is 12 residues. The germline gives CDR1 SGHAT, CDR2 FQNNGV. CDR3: CASRSGTDTQYF. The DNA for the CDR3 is TGTGCCAGTCGTTCAGGGACAGATACGCAGTATTTT.

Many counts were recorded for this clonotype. CDR3 loop: CASSQTGYEQFF. The CDR3 region has the DNA TGTGCCAGCAGCCAGACAGGGTATGAGCAGTTCTTC. The chain employs TRBV7-2 and TRBJ2-1; 7 positions agree with TRBD1. Germline values: CDR1 SGHTA, CDR2 FQGNSA. The CDR3 covers 12 residues. Losses at the gene ends were 5 bases for V and 8 bases for J; bases not matched to a gene: 3.

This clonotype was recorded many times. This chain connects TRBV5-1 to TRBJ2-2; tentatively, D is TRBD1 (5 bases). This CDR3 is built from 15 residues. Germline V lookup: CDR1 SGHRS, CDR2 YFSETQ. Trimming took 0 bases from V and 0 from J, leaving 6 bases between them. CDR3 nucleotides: TGCGCCAGCAGCTTGGGCAGGGCGAACACCGGGGAGCTGTTTTTT. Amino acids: CASSLGRANTGELFF.

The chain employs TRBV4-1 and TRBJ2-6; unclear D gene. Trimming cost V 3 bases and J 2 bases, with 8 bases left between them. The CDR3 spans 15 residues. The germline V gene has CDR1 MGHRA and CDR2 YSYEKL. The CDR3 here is CASSQGLTGANVLTF. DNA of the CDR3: TGCGCCAGCAGCCAGGGTTTAACTGGGGCCAACGTCCTGACTTTC.

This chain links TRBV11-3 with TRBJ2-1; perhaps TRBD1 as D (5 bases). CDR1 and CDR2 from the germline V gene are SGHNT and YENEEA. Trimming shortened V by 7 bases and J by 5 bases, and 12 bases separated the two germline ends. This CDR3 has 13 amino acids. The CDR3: CASTKDSNNEQFF. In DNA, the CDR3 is TGTGCCAGCACCAAAGACAGCAACAATGAGCAGTTCTTC.

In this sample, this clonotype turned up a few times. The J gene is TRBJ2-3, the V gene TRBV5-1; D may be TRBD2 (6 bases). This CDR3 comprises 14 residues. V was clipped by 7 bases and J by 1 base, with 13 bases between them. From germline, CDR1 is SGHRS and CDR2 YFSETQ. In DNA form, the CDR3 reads TGCGCCAGCGGCGTGGCGGGACGCACAGATACGCAGTATTTT. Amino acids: CASGVAGRTDTQYF.

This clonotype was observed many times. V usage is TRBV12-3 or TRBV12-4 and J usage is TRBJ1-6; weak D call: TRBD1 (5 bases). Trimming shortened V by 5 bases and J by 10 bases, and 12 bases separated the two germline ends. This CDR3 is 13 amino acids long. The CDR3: CASSARDYSPLHF. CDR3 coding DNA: TGTGCCAGCAGTGCCCGGGACTACTCACCCCTCCACTTT.

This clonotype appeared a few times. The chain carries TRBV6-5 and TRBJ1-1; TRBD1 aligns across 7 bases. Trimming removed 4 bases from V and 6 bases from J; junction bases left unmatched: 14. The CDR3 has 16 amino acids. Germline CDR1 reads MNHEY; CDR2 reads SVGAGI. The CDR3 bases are TGTGCCAGCAGTTTAAACCGGGACAGACATCCTCCTGAAGCTTTCTTT. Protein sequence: CASSLNRDRHPPEAFF.

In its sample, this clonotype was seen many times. CDR3 coding DNA: TGCAGCGTTGGTCGAAGCCATGGCTACACCTTC. The encoded protein is CSVGRSHGYTF. This rearrangement joins TRBV29-1 to TRBJ1-2; D remains unclear. Germline V gives CDR1 SQVTM, CDR2 ANQGSEA. Trimming pared 4 bases from V and 6 bases from J, leaving 9 bases between. The CDR3 extends over 11 amino acids. Full variable domain (rest looked up from reference TRBV29-1 and TRBJ1-2): SAVISQKPSRDICQRGTSLTIQCQVDSQVTMMFWYRQQPGQSLTLIATANQGSEATYESGFVIDKFPISRPNLTFSTLTVSNMSPEDSSIYLCSVGRSHGYTFGSGTRLTVV.